The 15 T cell receptor beta chains listed next were all sequenced from one sample in a study of T-cell reconstitution after alpha-beta-depleted transplantation in children. The library targeted TCRbeta and was prepared with unique molecular identifiers. MiXCR, run by TCRdb on the PCR reads, gives a single entry per CDR3 protein. The sample has roughly 790,000 distinct CDR3 sequences; roughly 15% are singletons. Sequencing used PBMCs, mostly from graft donor cells, obtained 360 days after TCRalphabeta/CD19-depleted stem cell transplant. These receptors were obtained from a male patient between 5 and 17 years old who had a stem cell transplant for acute lymphoblastic leukemia, so the T cells may come from the graft donor.

A few counts support this clonotype. The gene calls are TRBV20-1 and TRBJ2-7; 8 nucleotides match TRBD2. V was pared by 0 bases and J by 2 bases, with 12 bases of the junction left unmatched. The germline CDR1 and CDR2 sequences are DFQATT and SNEGSKA (reference sequence). The CDR3 sequence is 17 residues long. The DNA for the CDR3 is TGCAGTGCTAGAGATCGGGCCATGCGGGAGGCGACCTACGAGCAGTACTTC. It is translated as CSARDRAMREATYEQYF.

This clonotype was counted at least ten times. This chain connects TRBV12-3 or TRBV12-4 to TRBJ2-7; no clear D gene. The CDR3 covers 14 residues. The germline V and J ends were trimmed by 3 bases and 4 bases, with 13 bases remaining between them. In DNA form, the CDR3 reads TGTGCCAGCAGTTTTAGGAAGCCATTATACGAGCAGTACTTC. The encoded protein is CASSFRKPLYEQYF.

This clonotype was recorded a few times. V usage is TRBV20-1 and J usage is TRBJ1-5; 7 bases fit TRBD1. Looked up from germline, CDR1 is DFQATT and CDR2 is SNEGSKA (reference sequence). CDR3 length: 13 residues. After removal of 6 bases from V and 3 bases from J, the junction contained 5 bases not matched to a gene. The CDR3 coding sequence is TGCAGTGCGATTACAGGGGTCAATCAGCCCCAGCATTTT. Translating gives CSAITGVNQPQHF.

This clonotype was seen more than once but under ten times. The chain uses TRBV6-2 or TRBV6-3 and TRBJ2-1; 10 bases are shared with TRBD2. J lost 7 bases, V lost 6 bases, and 9 bases had no gene match. This CDR3 has 15 amino acids. From germline, CDR1 is MNHEY and CDR2 SVGEGT. Written as DNA, the CDR3 is TGTGCCAGCAGCATCAGAGCGGGAGGGAGAAATGAGCAGTTCTTC. Amino acid sequence: CASSIRAGGRNEQFF.

The chain has TRBV4-1 and TRBJ2-5; TRBD2 matches at 11 bases. Per the germline V gene, CDR1 is MGHRA and CDR2 is YSYEKL. Trimming removed 1 base from V and 2 bases from J; junction bases left unmatched: 9. The CDR3 spans 18 residues. The CDR3 DNA follows: TGCGCCAGCAGCCAAGGCGGTAGTAGCGGGAGGGGACAAGAGACCCAGTACTTC. It encodes CASSQGGSSGRGQETQYF.

In its sample, this clonotype was seen many times. One junction end does not reproduce the germline sequence, and a read error may be involved. This rearrangement joins TRBV5-1 to TRBJ1-1; D uncertain. The CDR3 contains 13 residues. Germline V gene data show CDR1 as SGHRS and CDR2 as YFSETQ. DNA for the CDR3: TGTGCCAGCAGCTTAGCCTCAGGCACTGAAGCTTTCTTT. It is translated as CASSLASGTEAFF.

The chain carries TRBV24-1 and TRBJ2-7; D is perhaps TRBD2 (6 bases). This CDR3 has 15 amino acids. V shed 9 bases and J shed 1 base, with 18 bases lying between them. Germline V gives CDR1 KGHDR, CDR2 SFDVKD. The CDR3 DNA reads TGTGCCACCGCGGCAAGGGAGGCGCTTTCCTACGAGCAGTACTTC. Translation: CATAAREALSYEQYF.

The table lists this clonotype with a few counts. J is TRBJ2-5 and V is TRBV18; D gene ambiguous. Trimming took off 5 bases at V and 2 bases at J, with 9 bases between the two ends. The V gene's germline CDR1 is KGHSH and CDR2 LQKENI. The CDR3 runs to 13 residues. This CDR3 reads CASSATFQETQYF. CDR3 bases: TGTGCCAGCTCAGCGACATTTCAAGAGACCCAGTACTTC.

The chain joins TRBV18 to TRBJ1-4; D is ambiguous. CDR1 and CDR2 from the germline V gene are KGHSH and LQKENI. The germline V and J ends were trimmed by 2 bases and 3 bases, with 13 bases remaining between them. The CDR3 has 16 amino acids. The DNA for the CDR3 is TGTGCCAGCTCACCAGAATTGACGTCCGCTAATGAAAAACTGTTTTTT. Amino acid sequence: CASSPELTSANEKLFF.

The chain is built from TRBV12-5 and TRBJ2-1; 14 positions match TRBD2. Germline loops: CDR1 LGHNT, CDR2 FRNRAP. The CDR3 is made up of 18 amino acids. With 6 bases clipped from V and 8 bases from J, the junction kept 15 bases outside the gene matches. The CDR3 loop is CASGPTPRLAGGQDEQFF. The CDR3, as DNA: TGTGCTAGTGGCCCCACCCCCAGACTAGCGGGAGGGCAGGATGAGCAGTTCTTC. The variable domain in full, completed from reference TRBV12-5 and TRBJ2-1, reads DARVTQTPRHKVTEMGQEVTMRCQPILGHNTVFWYRQTMMQGLELLAYFRNRAPLDDSGMPKDRFSAEMPDATLATLKIQPSEPRDSAVYFCASGPTPRLAGGQDEQFFGPGTRLTVL.

This clonotype was observed at least ten times. CDR3 in amino acids: CASSSTVPGTSGSSGPETGELFF. In DNA form, the CDR3 reads TGTGCCAGCAGTTCTACAGTGCCCGGGACTAGCGGGAGTTCCGGCCCAGAAACCGGGGAGCTGTTTTTT. V usage is TRBV26 and J usage is TRBJ2-2; the table calls TRBD2, which could not be checked here. TRBV26 is marked as a pseudogene. This CDR3 has 23 residues.

This clonotype turned up a few times. The chain couples TRBV6-1 to TRBJ2-6; D is undetermined. Germline V CDR1 and CDR2: MNHNS, SASEGT. The CDR3 extends over 13 amino acids. V lost 6 bases and J 9 bases, leaving 12 bases between the germline ends. The CDR3 protein is CASSVGHFNVLTF. Written as DNA, the CDR3 is TGTGCCAGCAGCGTCGGTCACTTCAACGTCCTGACTTTC.

This clonotype was seen a few times. V is TRBV5-1 and J is TRBJ2-3; D gene uncertain. Trimming cost V 2 bases and J 3 bases, with 10 bases left between them. This CDR3 spans 14 amino acids. In germline, CDR1 is SGHRS, CDR2 YFSETQ. CDR3 in DNA: TGCGCCAGCAGCTTTGGGCTTTTGACAGATACGCAGTATTTT. This translates into CASSFGLLTDTQYF.

This clonotype came up many times. The gene calls are TRBV7-9 and TRBJ2-5; 7 nucleotides align to TRBD1. The V gene's germline CDR1 is SEHNR and CDR2 FQNEAQ (reference sequence). J gave up 0 bases and V 4 bases, and 5 bases lay outside the gene matches. The CDR3 has 15 amino acids. DNA of the CDR3: TGTGCCAGCAGCTGGGGACAGTCCTACCAAGAGACCCAGTACTTC. It encodes CASSWGQSYQETQYF.

This clonotype has a count of ten or more. DNA of the CDR3: TGCGCCAGCAGCCGGGACCGGCAGGAGACCCAGTACTTC. This sequence encodes CASSRDRQETQYF. V and J are TRBV5-1 and TRBJ2-5; D possibly uses TRBD1 or TRBD2 (5 bases each). The CDR3 totals 13 residues. V was trimmed by 4 bases and J by 5 bases, leaving 12 bases between them. CDR1 is SGHRS and CDR2 is YFSETQ in the germline V gene. Drawing the rest from reference TRBV5-1 and TRBJ2-5, the complete variable domain is KAGVTQTPRYLIKTRGQQVTLSCSPISGHRSVSWYQQTPGQGLQFLFEYFSETQRNKGNFPGRFSGRQFSNSRSEMNVSTLELGDSALYLCASSRDRQETQYFGPGTRLLVL.